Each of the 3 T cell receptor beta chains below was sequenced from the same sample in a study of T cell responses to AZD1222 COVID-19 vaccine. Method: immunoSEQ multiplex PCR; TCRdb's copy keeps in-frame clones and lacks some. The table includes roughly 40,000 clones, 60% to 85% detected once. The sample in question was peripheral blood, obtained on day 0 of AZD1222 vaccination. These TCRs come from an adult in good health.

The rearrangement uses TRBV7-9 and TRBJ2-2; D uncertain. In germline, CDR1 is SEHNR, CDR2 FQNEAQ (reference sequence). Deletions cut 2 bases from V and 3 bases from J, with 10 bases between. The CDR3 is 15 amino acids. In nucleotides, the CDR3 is TGTGCCAGCAGCTTAAATACGGGCGACACCGGGGAGCTGTTTTTT. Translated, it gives CASSLNTGDTGELFF.

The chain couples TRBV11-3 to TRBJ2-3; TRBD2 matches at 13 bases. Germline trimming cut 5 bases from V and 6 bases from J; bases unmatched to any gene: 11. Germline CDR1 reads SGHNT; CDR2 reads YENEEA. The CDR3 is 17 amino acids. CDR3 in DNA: TGTGCCAGCAGCGGGGGGACTAGCGGGACAGTACGGGATACGCAGTATTTT. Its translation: CASSGGTSGTVRDTQYF.

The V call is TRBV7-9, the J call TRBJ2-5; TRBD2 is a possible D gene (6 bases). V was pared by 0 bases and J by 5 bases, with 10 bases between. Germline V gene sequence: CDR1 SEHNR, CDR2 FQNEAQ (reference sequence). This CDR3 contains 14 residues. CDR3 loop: CASSLAEGRETQYF. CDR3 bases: TGTGCCAGCAGCTTAGCGGAGGGAAGGGAGACCCAGTACTTC.